Listed below are T cell receptor beta chains from one sample, sequenced in a study of blood T cell repertoires in COVID-19. Only in-frame clones appear in the TCRdb table, and some are missing; sequencing was by immunoSEQ multiplex PCR. This table holds just over 350,000 clones, roughly 90% found once. Sample: PBMCs or T cells enriched from blood (not recorded which). These receptors originate from a woman in her 30s who had recovered from COVID-19. Each CDR3 is given with its conserved first and last residue. Each record gives: clone size, J gene, D gene, V gene, CDR3 DNA, CDR3 protein. D genes are given only for firm matches. Size is omitted from some rows. Given values are once, few, many or a class for expanded clones.

NA | TRBJ1-4 | NA | TRBV5-4 | TGTGCCAGCCTGTTTGAAAAACTGTTTTTT | CASLFEKLFF
NA | TRBJ1-5 | NA | TRBV3-1/TRBV3-2 | TGTGCCAGCAGCCAAGCACAGGGTCGGTCTAGCAATCAGCCCCAGCATTTT | CASSQAQGRSSNQPQHF
NA | TRBJ2-3 | TRBD1 | TRBV5-5 | TGTGCCAGCAGCTCGACAGGGGCCGCAGATACGCAGTATTTT | CASSSTGAADTQYF
once | TRBJ2-1 | TRBD2 | TRBV20-1 | TGCAGTGCTAGTATGACCGCGGGACTAGCGGTTTACAATGAGCAGTTCTTC | CSASMTAGLAVYNEQFF
NA | TRBJ2-1 | NA | TRBV4-2 | TGTGCCAGCAGCCAAGAGGCAGGGGAGATCGATGAGCAGTTCTTC | CASSQEAGEIDEQFF
NA | TRBJ1-1 | TRBD1 | TRBV25-1 | TGTGCCAGCAGTGACCTCGGGGACAGGGGGAACACTGAAGCTTTCTTT | CASSDLGDRGNTEAFF
NA | TRBJ2-3 | NA | TRBV30 | TGTGCCTGGAGTGCCAGTATGGATACGCAGTATTTT | CAWSASMDTQYF
NA | TRBJ2-1 | TRBD2 | TRBV4-2 | TGTGCCAGCAGCCGGGGACTAGCGGACAATGAGCAGTTCTTC | CASSRGLADNEQFF
NA | TRBJ2-1 | TRBD2 | TRBV10-3 | TGTGCCACGCACACTAGCGGGAGTTTGATTGAGCAGTTCTTC | CATHTSGSLIEQFF
NA | TRBJ1-1 | NA | TRBV5-1 | TGCGCCAGCAGCTTATACCCCGGACAGCGGAACACTGAAGCTTTCTTT | CASSLYPGQRNTEAFF
NA | TRBJ2-7 | TRBD1 | TRBV29-1 | TGCAGCGTTGGAATCTATGGGACAGAGGTCCTCTACGAGCAGTACTTC | CSVGIYGTEVLYEQYF
NA | TRBJ1-1 | NA | TRBV7-9 | TGTGCCAGCAGCCTCCGAGAGGACACTGAAGCTTTCTTT | CASSLREDTEAFF
once | TRBJ2-1 | TRBD2 | TRBV27 | TGTGCCAGCAGTCCTCGAAAGGGACTAGCGGGAGACAATGAGCAGTTCTTC | CASSPRKGLAGDNEQFF
NA | TRBJ1-2 | TRBD1 | TRBV18 | TGTGCCAGCTCAGCCGGGACAGGGAAATTCCTTGGCTACACCTTC | CASSAGTGKFLGYTF
NA | TRBJ2-2 | NA | TRBV7-2 | TGTGCCAGCAGCTACGCTAGCAGGAACACCGGGGAGCTGTTTTTT | CASSYASRNTGELFF
NA | TRBJ2-3 | NA | TRBV3-1/TRBV3-2 | TGTGCCAGCAGCTTAAGAGTAGATACGCAGTATTTT | CASSLRVDTQYF
NA | TRBJ2-7 | NA | TRBV6-5 | TGTGCCAGCAGAGCAGGGTTCGGCGAGCAGTACTTC | CASRAGFGEQYF
NA | TRBJ2-7 | NA | TRBV10-1 | TGCGCCAGCAGTGAGTCGGGCAGCTCCTACGAGCAGTACTTC | CASSESGSSYEQYF
NA | TRBJ1-2 | TRBD1 | TRBV3-1/TRBV3-2 | TGTGCCAGCAGCTCACCGGACAGGGGCCTAGCGGGCTACACCTTC | CASSSPDRGLAGYTF
NA | TRBJ2-1 | TRBD2 | TRBV9 | TGTGCCAGCAGCGTAGGCGGGAGTTACAATGAGCAGTTCTTC | CASSVGGSYNEQFF
NA | TRBJ2-7 | NA | TRBV28 | TGTGCCAGCAGTTTACAGGGCTACGAGCAGTACTTC | CASSLQGYEQYF
NA | TRBJ1-6 | TRBD1 | TRBV9 | TGTGCCAGCAGCGGGACAGGAAATAATTCACCCCTCCACTTT | CASSGTGNNSPLHF
once | TRBJ1-3 | NA | TRBV4-1 | TGCGCCAGCAGCCAAGAAGGGGCAGTACTCGGTAACACCATATATTTT | CASSQEGAVLGNTIYF
NA | TRBJ2-1 | NA | TRBV2 | TGTGCCAGCAGTGAGTCCCAAAGCATTTACAATGAGCAGTTCTTC | CASSESQSIYNEQFF
NA | TRBJ2-5 | TRBD1 | TRBV5-4 | TGTGCCAGCAGCGTACAGGGGGCTGAGGAGACCCAGTACTTC | CASSVQGAEETQYF
NA | TRBJ1-2 | NA | TRBV30 | TGTGCCTGGAGTGTACTGTCTGGCGGGGCTGGCTACACCTTC | CAWSVLSGGAGYTF
NA | TRBJ1-1 | TRBD1 | TRBV25-1 | TGTGCCAGCAGTGACTCGGACAGGGACACTGAAGCTTTCTTT | CASSDSDRDTEAFF
few | TRBJ2-1 | NA | TRBV7-9 | TGTGCCAGCAGCTTGGAGTTGTATGAGCAGTTCTTC | CASSLELYEQFF
few | TRBJ1-4 | NA | TRBV3-1/TRBV3-2 | TGTGCCAGCAGCCAAGACACCTGGGGGGGAAATGGAAAACTGTTTTTT | CASSQDTWGGNGKLFF
NA | TRBJ2-2 | TRBD1 | TRBV12-5 | TGTGCTAGTGGTTTTTGGGCAGGGGGCAAGGACACCGGGGAGCTGTTTTTT | CASGFWAGGKDTGELFF
NA | TRBJ2-1 | NA | TRBV6-5 | TGTGCCAGCATGAAGGACAGTCTCTCCTACAATGAGCAGTTCTTC | CASMKDSLSYNEQFF
NA | TRBJ1-5 | NA | TRBV5-1 | TGCGCCAGCAGAGAAGGGGCCAATCAGCCCCAGCATTTT | CASREGANQPQHF
once | TRBJ1-2 | NA | TRBV7-2 | TGTGCCAGCAGCTTAACAGTTAACTATGGCTACACCTTC | CASSLTVNYGYTF
NA | TRBJ1-2 | NA | TRBV5-1 | TGCGCCAGCAGCTTGCCCCAACAGGGTCATGGCTACACCTTC | CASSLPQQGHGYTF
NA | TRBJ1-2 | TRBD1 | TRBV5-1 | TGCGCCAGCAGCTTCGCGCCAGGGGGAGATGGCTACACCTTC | CASSFAPGGDGYTF
NA | TRBJ2-7 | NA | TRBV6-6 | TGTGCCAGCAGCGGAGGGGACGAGCAGTACTTC | CASSGGDEQYF
NA | TRBJ2-5 | NA | TRBV12-3/TRBV12-4 | TGTGCCAGCGGGCCCAAGAAGGAGACCCAGTACTTC | CASGPKKETQYF
few | TRBJ2-2 | TRBD1 | TRBV25-1 | TGTGCCAGCAGTACCCGGACAGGGAACACCGGGGAGCTGTTTTTT | CASSTRTGNTGELFF
NA | TRBJ2-5 | NA | TRBV5-1 | TGCGCCAGCAGCTTGGCCCCAGCGGGTGAGACCCAGTACTTC | CASSLAPAGETQYF
NA | TRBJ1-2 | TRBD1 | TRBV7-2 | TGTGCCAGCAGCTTGGGACAGGGGACGGGGGGCTACACCTTC | CASSLGQGTGGYTF
NA | TRBJ1-1 | NA | TRBV4-1 | TGCGCCAGCAGCCAAGATCCGCCAACCCCGGTGTACACTGAAGCTTTCTTT | CASSQDPPTPVYTEAFF
NA | TRBJ2-3 | TRBD2 | TRBV5-4 | TGTGCCAGCAGCTTAGGAGAGGCTAGCGGGGCCCGGGGTACGCAGTATTTT | CASSLGEASGARGTQYF
NA | TRBJ1-1 | TRBD1 | TRBV27 | TGTGCCAGCAGTTTAAGGGGAAGACAGGGGATGAACACTGAAGCTTTCTTT | CASSLRGRQGMNTEAFF
NA | TRBJ2-1 | TRBD2 | TRBV7-2 | TGTGCCAGCAGCTTAGCGAGGACTAGCGGGGGGAATGAGCAGTTCTTC | CASSLARTSGGNEQFF
many | TRBJ2-2 | TRBD2 | TRBV9 | TGTGCCAGCAGCGGTAGCGGGAGCGGCGCCGGGGAGCTGTTTTTT | CASSGSGSGAGELFF
NA | TRBJ2-7 | NA | TRBV7-9 | TGTGCCAGCAGCTTGCCGGAGGGCGGGGTATACGAGCAGTACTTC | CASSLPEGGVYEQYF
NA | TRBJ2-1 | TRBD2 | TRBV5-1 | TGCGCCAGCAGCCCCACGGGGCTAGCGGACTACAATGAGCAGTTCTTC | CASSPTGLADYNEQFF
NA | TRBJ2-7 | TRBD1 | TRBV27 | TGTGCCAGCAGTCCCGGGACAGGCAAAACCTACGAGCAGTACTTC | CASSPGTGKTYEQYF
NA | TRBJ1-5 | NA | TRBV27 | TGTGCCAGCAGTTCTTTCAGCAATCAGCCCCAGCATTTT | CASSSFSNQPQHF
NA | TRBJ2-6 | NA | TRBV5-5 | TGTGCCAGCATCAGGACAGATTCCTCTGGGGCCAACGTCCTGACTTTC | CASIRTDSSGANVLTF